The rows below give T cell receptor beta chains drawn from one sample of a study of regulatory T cells in long-lasting Graves disease. MiXCR was run by TCRdb on the multiplex PCR reads, yielding one entry per CDR3 protein. The sample contains roughly 610,000 distinct CDR3 sequences, roughly 16% of which appear only once. Separately, the same data were catalogued under a study of T cells in Graves' hyperthyroidism and ophthalmopathy.

The material sequenced was peripheral blood mononuclear cells (PBMCs), taken at new diagnosis, from a patient treated with antithyroid drugs. These receptors were obtained from a woman younger than 45 with Graves disease. The CDR3 runs from the conserved cysteine through the conserved F or W. D genes are given only for firm matches. Where a row states a size, it is once, few, many or the class of an expanded clone; other rows omit it.

v_gene	abundance	j_gene	d_gene	CDR3aa	CDR3nt
TRBV7-2	-	TRBJ2-1	-	CASSLDTIEQFF	TGTGCCAGCAGCTTAGATACTATAGAGCAGTTCTTC
TRBV29-1	-	TRBJ1-4	-	CSVGGGSNEKLFF	TGCAGCGTTGGTGGAGGGTCTAATGAAAAACTGTTTTTT
TRBV5-1	-	TRBJ2-2	-	CASSLVRSNTGELFF	TGCGCCAGCAGCTTGGTTCGCAGTAACACCGGGGAGCTGTTTTTT
TRBV18	few	TRBJ2-1	-	CASSPSSSSYNEQFF	TGTGCCAGCTCACCAAGCTCCAGCTCCTACAATGAGCAGTTCTTC
TRBV7-2	-	TRBJ2-7	-	CASSFLGVETYEQYF	TGTGCCAGCAGCTTCTTAGGGGTCGAAACCTACGAGCAGTACTTC
TRBV6-1	few	TRBJ1-2	-	CASSLRNRIHYGYTF	TGTGCCAGCAGCCTGCGTAACAGAATTCACTATGGCTACACCTTC
TRBV6-1	many	TRBJ1-5	-	CASRDGALGNQPQHF	TGTGCCAGTCGGGACGGGGCATTGGGCAATCAGCCCCAGCATTTT
TRBV5-1	-	TRBJ2-1	-	CASRGYRASHNEQFF	TGCGCCAGCAGAGGATACAGGGCTTCCCACAATGAGCAGTTCTTC
TRBV3-1	-	TRBJ2-1	-	CASSSQGGDSSYNEQFF	TGTGCCAGCAGCTCCCAAGGCGGGGACAGCTCCTACAATGAGCAGTTCTTC
TRBV2	-	TRBJ2-7	-	CASSEGRTFSYEQYF	TGTGCCAGCAGTGAGGGCCGGACGTTTTCCTACGAGCAGTACTTC
TRBV5-1	few	TRBJ2-5	TRBD2	CASSERAGVGETQYF	TGCGCCAGCAGCGAGAGAGCGGGAGTGGGAGAGACCCAGTACTTC
TRBV28	many	TRBJ1-1	-	CASSLGTMNTEAFF	TGTGCCAGCAGTCTCGGGACAATGAACACTGAAGCTTTCTTT
TRBV6-1	many	TRBJ1-1	TRBD1	CASSESRQGTEAFF	TGTGCCAGCAGCGAATCTCGACAGGGAACTGAAGCTTTCTTT
TRBV11-3	many	TRBJ2-5	-	CASSLAAGQETQYF	TGTGCCAGCAGCTTAGCGGCGGGACAAGAGACCCAGTACTTC
TRBV7-9	many	TRBJ2-1	-	CASSFLKGAEQFF	TGTGCCAGCAGCTTTTTGAAGGGCGCTGAGCAGTTCTTC
TRBV11-2	many	TRBJ2-7	TRBD2	CASSLLAGVSYEQYF	TGTGCCAGCAGCTTGCTAGCGGGAGTCTCCTACGAGCAGTACTTC
TRBV19	few	TRBJ2-2	TRBD2	CASRWRGANTGELFF	TGTGCCAGTAGATGGCGGGGGGCGAACACCGGGGAGCTGTTTTTT
TRBV28	few	TRBJ2-4	TRBD2	CASSLWGGGLAKNIQYF	TGTGCCAGCAGTTTATGGGGGGGGGGACTAGCCAAAAACATTCAGTACTTC
TRBV28	many	TRBJ2-1	-	CASSFSHEQFF	TGTGCCAGCAGTTTCTCGCATGAGCAGTTCTTC
TRBV18	few	TRBJ1-1	-	CASSPQVQGRGTEAFF	TGTGCCAGCTCACCACAAGTGCAGGGGAGAGGGACTGAAGCTTTCTTT
TRBV28	few	TRBJ2-5	-	CASREASETQYF	TGTGCCAGCCGAGAAGCTTCGGAGACCCAGTACTTC
TRBV6-9	-	TRBJ1-3	-	CASSYSGESSGNTIYF	TGTGCCAGCAGTTATTCCGGTGAAAGCTCTGGAAACACCATATATTTT
TRBV20-1	-	TRBJ2-2	-	CSAREGLYTGELFF	TGCAGTGCTAGAGAGGGGCTGTACACCGGGGAGCTGTTTTTT
TRBV6-1	many	TRBJ1-2	TRBD1	CASSELAGGTYGYTF	TGTGCCAGCAGTGAACTAGCAGGGGGCACCTATGGCTACACCTTC
TRBV7-2	few	TRBJ2-5	TRBD2	CASSLAGGIRETQYF	TGTGCCAGCAGCCTAGCGGGAGGAATTCGGGAGACCCAGTACTTC
TRBV19	-	TRBJ2-6	TRBD1	CAGGTGHLSGANVLTF	TGTGCCGGCGGGACAGGGCACCTATCTGGGGCCAACGTCCTGACTTTC
TRBV12-3/TRBV12-4	many	TRBJ2-7	-	CASSLDSYGYEQYF	TGTGCCAGCAGTTTAGACAGCTATGGGTACGAGCAGTACTTC
TRBV19	few	TRBJ1-2	-	CASSTSRSAVSSYGYTF	TGTGCCAGTAGTACCTCCCGAAGCGCCGTCTCAAGCTATGGCTACACCTTC
TRBV5-1	many	TRBJ2-7	-	CASSSLTGPEQYF	TGCGCCAGCAGCTCTCTGACAGGCCCCGAGCAGTACTTC
TRBV20-1	-	TRBJ1-1	-	CSVRRTEPFF	TGCAGTGTCCGACGCACTGAACCTTTCTTT
TRBV28	many	TRBJ2-2	-	CASSLWSPRELFF	TGTGCCAGCAGTTTGTGGAGCCCCCGGGAGCTGTTTTTT
TRBV5-1	few	TRBJ1-1	-	CASRSADRTEAFF	TGCGCCAGCAGATCGGCTGACAGGACTGAAGCTTTCTTT
TRBV7-2	many	TRBJ1-6	-	CASSLGQAFSYNSPLHF	TGTGCCAGCAGCTTAGGACAGGCTTTCTCCTATAATTCACCCCTCCACTTT
TRBV20-1	-	TRBJ2-3	TRBD2	CSASGLAGTPSTDTQYF	TGCAGTGCTAGTGGCCTAGCGGGAACACCTAGCACAGATACGCAGTATTTT
TRBV11-1	once	TRBJ1-4	-	CASSSAGTNEKLFF	TGTGCCAGCAGCTCGGCAGGTACTAATGAAAAACTGTTTTTT
TRBV20-1	many	TRBJ2-1	TRBD2	CSAGTSGPTSGEQFF	TGCAGTGCAGGGACTAGCGGGCCTACCTCGGGAGAGCAGTTCTTC
TRBV11-2	many	TRBJ1-1	-	CASRAGIGAFF	TGTGCCAGTCGGGCGGGAATCGGAGCTTTCTTT
TRBV19	few	TRBJ2-5	TRBD1	CASSMDRVETQYF	TGTGCCAGTAGTATGGACAGGGTGGAGACCCAGTACTTC
TRBV20-1	-	TRBJ1-5	-	CSASGGVDQPQHF	TGCAGTGCTAGTGGAGGGGTCGATCAGCCCCAGCATTTT
TRBV20-1	few	TRBJ1-5	-	CSVQIGNQPQHF	TGCAGTGTTCAGATTGGCAATCAGCCCCAGCATTTT
TRBV30	-	TRBJ2-2	-	CAWKRRWVGTGELFF	TGTGCCTGGAAGCGTCGGTGGGTGGGCACCGGGGAGCTGTTTTTT
TRBV10-3	many	TRBJ1-2	-	CATRRAGTGYGYTF	TGTGCCACCCGGAGGGCCGGAACCGGCTATGGCTACACCTTC
TRBV7-6	-	TRBJ2-7	-	CASSLDLTKSYEQYF	TGTGCCAGCAGCTTAGACCTGACAAAGTCCTACGAGCAGTACTTC
TRBV6-6	many	TRBJ1-2	-	CASSYSPRGSIYGYTF	TGTGCCAGCAGTTACTCGCCGAGAGGGAGCATCTATGGCTACACCTTC
TRBV12-5	many	TRBJ2-7	-	CASAGSVLSYEQYF	TGTGCTAGTGCCGGGTCTGTGCTCTCCTACGAGCAGTACTTC
TRBV2	few	TRBJ2-2	-	CASREEGGELFF	TGTGCCAGCAGGGAGGAGGGCGGGGAGCTGTTTTTT
TRBV12-3/TRBV12-4	many	TRBJ2-7	-	CASSLALPAYEQYF	TGTGCCAGCAGTCTAGCGCTACCCGCCTACGAGCAGTACTTC
TRBV3-1	-	TRBJ2-7	-	CASSQVGAASYEQYF	TGTGCCAGCAGCCAAGTGGGCGCAGCCTCCTACGAGCAGTACTTC
TRBV5-1	many	TRBJ1-2	-	CASSLVGDGYTF	TGCGCCAGCAGCTTGGTAGGAGATGGCTACACCTTC
TRBV28	many	TRBJ1-2	-	CATRTYEGGYTF	TGTGCCACCCGCACCTACGAAGGTGGCTACACCTTC